Below are 31 T cell receptor beta chains sequenced from a single sample in a study of tumor and adjacent non-tumor tissue in lung cancer. TCRbeta libraries were built with three rounds of nested PCR, modified from ARM-PCR. TCRdb called the multiplex PCR reads again in MiXCR, with one record for every CDR3 protein. This table has roughly 75,000 distinct CDR3 sequences, 60% to 80% appearing once. RNA was extracted from bulk tissue without any cell sorting. Source material: lung tumor tissue. The receptors shown here come from a woman between 45 and 60 years old with non-small cell lung cancer.

The V gene is TRBV5-1, the J gene TRBJ2-1, with 12 bases lining up with TRBD2. Per the germline V gene, CDR1 is SGHRS and CDR2 is YFSETQ. This CDR3 has 16 amino acids. The trim removed 4 bases at V and 4 bases at J, leaving 6 bases unmatched. DNA for the CDR3: TGCGCCAGCAGCCGGCAGACTAGCGGGAGTTACAATGAGCAGTTCTTC. It codes for CASSRQTSGSYNEQFF.

A word on this clonotype: The missing conserved phenylalanine or tryptophan at the end of this CDR3 makes a read error likely. The V call is TRBV4-2, the J call TRBJ1-1; 10 bases agree with TRBD1. This CDR3 comprises 15 residues. V lost 4 bases to trimming and J lost 3 bases; unmatched junction nucleotides: 5. In germline, CDR1 is LGHNA, CDR2 YNFKEQ. This CDR3 is CASSPLDRGDTEAFL. The CDR3 bases are TGTGCCAGCAGCCCCTTGGACAGGGGGGACACTGAAGCTTTCCTT.

Remarks on this clonotype: Because it lacks the conserved phenylalanine or tryptophan at the end, this CDR3 is likely a read error. This chain connects TRBV11-2 to TRBJ1-5; a possible D gene is TRBD1 (5 bases). The CDR3 has 15 amino acids. Per germline, CDR1 SGHAT and CDR2 FQNNGV. The CDR3 DNA reads as TGTGCTAGCAGCTTAGAAGACAGAAGTTCCCAGCCCCAGCATTAT. It translates to CASSLEDRSSQPQHY.

The CDR3, as DNA: TGTATCATCGGGCCAGGACGAGAGACCCAGTACTTC. Protein: CIIGPGRETQYF. The chain has TRBV10-3 and TRBJ2-5, with D unresolved. The germline V gene encodes CDR1 ENHRY and CDR2 SYGVKD. The CDR3 is made up of 12 amino acids.

The rearrangement links TRBV12-2 to TRBJ2-1; the table's D gene call, TRBD2, was not cross checked with the DNA. TRBV12-2 is a listed pseudogene. The CDR3 contains 16 residues. CDR3 nucleotide sequence: TGTGCAAGTCGCTCTCGACAAGCGCCTAGGGAGAATGAGCAGTTCTTC. Translated, it gives CASRSRQAPRENEQFF.

This clonotype was seen once. The gene calls are TRBV5-1 and TRBJ2-3; tentative D call: TRBD1 (6 bases). The CDR3 has 14 residues. CDR1 SGHRS and CDR2 YFSETQ come from the germline V gene. The V gene lost 6 bases and the J gene lost 4 bases, with 15 bases spanning the gap. The CDR3: CASNVGASADTQYF. CDR3 DNA: TGCGCCAGCAATGTGGGGGCCTCCGCAGATACGCAGTATTTT.

This chain links TRBV20-1 with TRBJ2-1, with 15 bases matching TRBD2. The CDR3 runs to 16 residues. CDR1 DFQATT and CDR2 SNEGSKA come from the germline V gene (reference sequence). CDR3 coding DNA: TGCGATGCCATAGACCCGGGACTAGCGGGAGGCTATGAGCAGTTCTTC. It encodes CDAIDPGLAGGYEQFF.

Concerning this clonotype itself: This may come from a read error, since a much larger clone is one base off. This sequence joins TRBV2 and TRBJ1-6; D gene uncertain. The CDR3 covers 12 residues. Germline CDR1 SNHLY, CDR2 FYNNEI. This CDR3 reads CASSVGYSRLHF. CDR3 in DNA: TGTGCCAGCAGTGTGGGTTATTCACGCCTCCACTTT.

This clonotype came up once. With a much larger clone just one base away, this may be a read error. CDR3 coding DNA: TGCAGTGCTAGCAGGGTCCAACCGGGACTAGGGTTGAACGAGCAGTACTTC. Translated, it gives CSASRVQPGLGLNEQYF. The chain is built from TRBV20-1 and TRBJ2-7, with TRBD2 matching over 8 bases. CDR1 and CDR2 (germline): DFQATT, SNEGSKA (reference sequence). The CDR3 length is 17 residues. V gave up 3 bases and J gave up 5 bases; unmatched junction bases: 18.

The chain couples TRBV11-2 to TRBJ2-7; D is undetermined. Per the germline V gene, CDR1 is SGHAT and CDR2 is FQNNGV. There are 14 residues in the CDR3. CDR3: CVSSLVRDSYEQYF. The DNA of the CDR3 is TGTGTTAGTAGCTTAGTTAGGGATAGCTACGAGCAGTACTTC.

This clonotype was detected ten times or more. The rearrangement joins TRBV6-1 to TRBJ2-3; TRBD1 or TRBD2 may be the D gene (6 bases each). The V end was cut by 8 bases, the J end by 4 bases, with 34 bases between. Germline-derived CDR1 and CDR2 are MNHNS and SASEGT. This CDR3 spans 20 amino acids. The DNA for the CDR3 is TGTGCCAGCTTACTGTGGGGACAAGGGTCTATGGGACTCAGTCCAGATACGCAGTATTTT. This gives the protein CASLLWGQGSMGLSPDTQYF.

The chain joins TRBV29-1 to TRBJ2-1, with D perhaps matching TRBD2 (6 bases). The V end was cut by 1 base, the J end by 3 bases, with 13 bases between. The CDR3 extends over 15 amino acids. CDR1 and CDR2 (germline): SQVTM, ANQGSEA. The CDR3 sequence is CSVEASGSFYNEQFF. In nucleotides, the CDR3 is TGCAGCGTTGAAGCGTCCGGGAGCTTCTACAATGAGCAGTTCTTC.

On this clonotype: Mismatch with germline at one junction end may stem from a read error. The J gene is TRBJ2-7, the V gene TRBV10-2; no reliable D call. CDR3 length: 14 residues. The germline CDR1 and CDR2 sequences are WSHSY and SAAADI. For the CDR3, the DNA is TGCACTACCCGAGACACACATTCCTCCTACGAGCGGTACTTC. Protein product: CTTRDTHSSYERYF.

On this clonotype: A much larger clonotype is one base distant, so this may be a read error. V gene TRBV7-9 combines with J gene TRBJ2-5; the D gene is possibly TRBD1 (5 bases). CDR1 and CDR2 (germline): SEHNR, FQNEAQ (reference sequence). The V end was cut by 0 bases, the J end by 7 bases, with 18 bases between. The CDR3 consists of 16 residues. DNA for the CDR3: TGTGCCAGCAGCTTAGCCAGGGCAGGGTTGAGAGTGACCCAGTACTTC. This gives the protein CASSLARAGLRVTQYF.

Regarding this clonotype: One junction end disagrees with the germline gene, perhaps due to a read error. The chain combines TRBV29-1 with TRBJ2-7; 11 positions match TRBD1. This CDR3 is built from 14 residues. The V gene's germline CDR1 is SQVTM and CDR2 ANQGSEA. CDR3 DNA sequence: TGCAGCGTGCTCAGGACAGGGGGCGGGTATGAGCTGTACTTC. Protein: CSVLRTGGGYELYF.

The chain recombines TRBV12-3 or TRBV12-4 with TRBJ2-5; D is ambiguous. This CDR3 has 13 amino acids. Trimming cost V 7 bases and J 2 bases, with 11 bases left between them. CDR3 loop: CASIRLGQETQYF. The CDR3 coding sequence is TGTGCCAGCATCCGACTGGGACAAGAGACCCAGTACTTC.

Concerning this clonotype itself: This likely comes from a read error, as the CDR3 has no conserved phenylalanine or tryptophan at its end. This chain uses TRBV20-1 with TRBJ2-1; 7 nucleotides agree with TRBD2. After removal of 6 bases from V and 2 bases from J, the junction contained 19 bases not matched to a gene. The CDR3 contains 18 residues. CDR1 DFQATT and CDR2 SNEGSKA come from the germline V gene (reference sequence). CDR3 bases: TGCAGTGCCCAGATCCCCCTAGCGGCTCTCCCCGCCTACAATGAGCAGTTCCTC. Protein product: CSAQIPLAALPAYNEQFL.

A remark on this clonotype: Germline and junction disagree at one end, which may indicate a read error. The chain combines TRBV20-1 with TRBJ2-7, with D perhaps TRBD2 (6 bases). This CDR3 is built from 14 residues. Germline CDR1 is DFQATT and CDR2 is SNEGSKA (reference sequence). For the CDR3, the DNA is TGCATTGCTAATTTCGGCGGGATCGAGTACGAGCAGTATTTC. This sequence encodes CIANFGGIEYEQYF.

Concerning this clonotype: It is likely a read error, because the conserved phenylalanine at the end of the CDR3 is missing. The chain recombines TRBV29-1 with TRBJ1-1, with 7 bases fitting TRBD1. CDR3 length: 11 amino acids. V shed 1 base, J shed 10 bases, and the junction held 3 bases outside the gene matches. CDR1 and CDR2 (germline): SQVTM, ANQGSEA. In DNA, the CDR3 is TGCAGCGTTGAAGGACAGGGATCAGCTTTCTCT. It yields the protein CSVEGQGSAFS.

Comments on this clonotype: Compared with germline, one end of the junction differs, possibly owing to a read error. The V gene is TRBV10-2, the J gene TRBJ2-7; D gene ambiguous. The V gene's germline CDR1 is WSHSY and CDR2 SAAADI. The length of the CDR3 is 15 residues. DNA of the CDR3: TGCGCCAGCAATGAGCGACTGGTGCTTTCCTACGAGCAGTACTTC. Protein product: CASNERLVLSYEQYF.

Points on this clonotype: A much larger clone lies one base from this, so it may be a read error. V usage is TRBV11-3 and J usage is TRBJ2-1, with D unresolved. Germline lookup yields CDR1 SGHNT and CDR2 YENEEA. The CDR3 is 13 amino acids. The CDR3 here is CASSGSQGHELFF. The CDR3, as DNA: TGTGCCAGTTCGGGCTCTCAAGGCCATGAGCTGTTCTTC. Variable domain in full (rest from reference TRBV11-3 and TRBJ2-1): EAGVVQSPRYKIIEKKQPVAFWCNPISGHNTLYWYLQNLGQGPELLIRYENEEAVDDSQLPKDRFSAERLKGVDSTLKIQPAELGDSAVYLCASSGSQGHELFFGPGTRLTVL.

The chain has TRBV16 and TRBJ1-1, with D perhaps matching TRBD1 (5 bases). This CDR3 has 14 residues. Looked up from germline, CDR1 is KGHSY and CDR2 is FQNENV. V was clipped by 7 bases and J by 3 bases, with 15 bases between them. The CDR3, as DNA: TGTGCCAGCACCTCGGATAGGGGTCACACTGAAGCTTTCTTT. Translation: CASTSDRGHTEAFF.

Comments on this clonotype: One end of the junction does not line up with germline, which may come from a read error. The rearrangement uses TRBV29-1 and TRBJ1-2; D possibly corresponds to TRBD1 (5 bases). This CDR3 spans 14 amino acids. Germline V gene lookup returns CDR1 SQVTM and CDR2 ANQGSEA. CDR3: CSIERGVTSYGYTF. The CDR3 DNA is TGCAGCATTGAACGGGGGGTTACTAGCTATGGTTACACCTTC.

Note on this clonotype: The junction differs from germline at one of its ends, possibly a read error. The gene calls are TRBV11-2 and TRBJ2-3; D is unresolved. Germline loops: CDR1 SGHAT, CDR2 FQNNGV. This CDR3 comprises 15 residues. The CDR3 nucleotides are TGTGCCAGCAGCTTTGACTTCTCGGGCACAGATACGCGGTATTTT. Translated: CASSFDFSGTDTRYF.

This clonotype appeared many times. The gene calls are TRBV6-5 and TRBJ2-1, with 11 positions matching TRBD2. V shed 2 bases and J 8 bases; nucleotides not matched to a gene: 2. Germline CDR1 reads MNHEY; CDR2 reads SVGAGI. This CDR3 is 14 amino acids long. The CDR3 bases are TGTGCCAGCAGTTACCTGGGACTAGCGGATGAGCAGTTCTTC. It translates to CASSYLGLADEQFF.

V is TRBV29-1 and J is TRBJ2-7; TRBD2 matches 9 bases. CDR3 length: 13 residues. J was trimmed by 1 base and V by 4 bases; bases with no gene match: 2. The germline gives CDR1 SQVTM, CDR2 ANQGSEA. CDR3 loop: CSVASGISYEQYF. CDR3 nucleotide sequence: TGCAGCGTTGCTAGCGGGATTTCCTACGAGCAGTACTTC.

Comment on this clonotype: One end of the junction is discordant with germline, which a read error may explain. The CDR3 protein is CAGSYGTSYNEQFF. CDR3 in DNA: TGTGCCGGCAGTTATGGGACTAGTTACAATGAGCAGTTCTTC. This sequence joins TRBV6-2 or TRBV6-3 and TRBJ2-1; 8 nucleotides match TRBD2. CDR1 is MNHEY and CDR2 is SVGEGT in the germline V gene. CDR3 length: 14 residues.

This clonotype was observed a single time. Because it lacks the conserved phenylalanine or tryptophan at the end, this CDR3 is likely a read error. The DNA is omitted, as the CDR3 cannot be located on it reliably, and the CDR3 follows TCRdb's listing. The V gene is TRBV11-2, the J gene TRBJ2-3. The germline V gene encodes CDR1 SGHAT and CDR2 FQNNGV. The CDR3 is 13 residues long, ends included. CDR3 sequence reads: CASSLDRGDTRYL.

As concerns this clonotype: A junction end diverges from the germline sequence, so it may reflect a read error. The V call is TRBV6-1, the J call TRBJ2-1; the D gene is possibly TRBD1 (6 bases). CDR1 and CDR2 (germline): MNHNS, SASEGT. The CDR3 extends over 14 amino acids. The CDR3 reads CASSGRTVYDEQFF. The CDR3 coding sequence is TGTGCCAGCAGTGGACGGACAGTGTACGATGAGCAGTTCTTT.

This chain uses TRBV6-2 or TRBV6-3 with TRBJ2-7, with TRBD2 matching over 7 bases. The trim removed 9 bases at V and 4 bases at J, leaving 6 bases unmatched. Germline CDR1 MNHEY, CDR2 SVGEGT. The CDR3 loop spans 12 amino acids. The CDR3 here is CARSGNRYEQYF. The CDR3 nucleotides are TGTGCCAGGAGCGGGAATCGGTACGAGCAGTACTTC.

The genes are TRBV6-1 and TRBJ2-3; D not certain. CDR3 length: 14 amino acids. Trimming took off 6 bases at V and 10 bases at J, with 20 bases between the two ends. From germline, CDR1 is MNHNS and CDR2 SASEGT. The CDR3 coding sequence is TGTGCCAGCAGCCTACGAACTTCTGATTATGCGCAGTATTTT. Translating it yields CASSLRTSDYAQYF.